This T cell receptor beta chain was identified in a study of T cells in Graves' hyperthyroidism and ophthalmopathy. Findings of the study overall: Among thyroid clonotypes expanded above 0.001, most also appeared in blood.

Graves' hyperthyroidism qualified as stable when ophthalmopathy did not progress within 18 months. Subjects aged 18 to 65 presented with newly diagnosed hyperthyroidism of less than 2 months' duration. Clinical symptoms, serum thyroxine and TRAb, thyroid ultrasound and orbital computed tomography were used for the diagnoses. About this clonotype itself: Antigen unknown.

Template material for amplifying TCR beta CDR3 regions consisted of RNA transcripts. The TCR CDR3 first-round RT-PCR relied on the HTBI primer set. In TCRdb, the multiplex PCR reads were re-called with MiXCR into one record per CDR3 protein. The data contain about 540,000 distinct CDR3 sequences, around 42% of them singletons. In germline, CDR1 is SGHTA, CDR2 FQGNSA. The CDR3 is made up of 16 amino acids. Germline trimming cut 2 bases from V and 6 bases from J; bases unmatched to any gene: 7. The source is a woman younger than 30 with Graves' hyperthyroidism. V gene TRBV7-2 combines with J gene TRBJ2-7, with 13 nucleotides matching TRBD2. The sequencing input was peripheral blood or thyroid tissue (not recorded which). CDR3 nucleotides: TGTGCCAGCAGCTTATCCCGGACTAGCGGGAGAGGCGAGCAGTACTTC. It is translated as CASSLSRTSGRGEQYF.